The 32 T cell receptor beta chains reported below all come from one sample, sequenced in a study of Ad26.COV2.S vaccination and SARS-CoV-2 variants. Sequenced by immunoSEQ multiplex PCR; TCRdb stores in-frame clones only, minus some. In the table there are fewer than 800,000 clones, about 90% of which are singletons. Sample treatment: around 19 received Ad26.COV2.S at low or high dose, single or two shots; about 5 received placebo; per-sample allocation not given. Collection of samples fell on day 63 after the first vaccine or placebo injection. The source material was peripheral blood, sampled in a trial of Ad26.COV2.S vaccine versus placebo. The receptor source for this set is a person between 18 and 59 years old who received the Ad26.COV2.S COVID-19 vaccine or a placebo.

The chain recombines TRBV10-3 with TRBJ2-2, with TRBD2 identical over 10 bases. The V gene's germline CDR1 is ENHRY and CDR2 SYGVKD. J was trimmed by 7 bases and V by 10 bases; bases with no gene match: 12. The CDR3 has 15 amino acids. The chain's CDR3 is CATWEAGGPRGELFF. CDR3 coding DNA: TGTGCCACCTGGGAAGCGGGAGGGCCCCGCGGGGAGCTGTTTTTT.

The CDR3, as DNA: TGTGCCAGCAACCCCGGGGGGACAGCAAAGTCTAACTATGGCTACACCTTC. Its translation is CASNPGGTAKSNYGYTF. The chain uses TRBV5-4 and TRBJ1-2, with 7 positions matching TRBD1. CDR3 length equals 17 residues. Germline CDR1 reads SGHNT; CDR2 reads YYREEE (reference sequence). The V gene end was trimmed by 6 bases and the J gene end by 0 bases; junction bases not matched to a gene: 14.

The rearrangement uses TRBV29-1 and TRBJ1-1; 7 bases line up with TRBD1. The CDR3 runs 14 residues. Germline lookup yields CDR1 SQVTM and CDR2 ANQGSEA. Trimming cost V 0 bases and J 3 bases; bases outside gene matches: 4. The CDR3, as DNA: TGCAGCGTTGAAGAACAGGGGAGGTACACTGAAGCTTTCTTT. Translation gives CSVEEQGRYTEAFF.

Worth noting for this clone: At the DNA level, this CDR3 is encoded by other sequences in the same sample as well. The gene calls are TRBV7-2 and TRBJ2-7; D is undetermined. Trimming stripped 2 bases from V and 4 bases from J, with 6 bases between. The V gene's germline CDR1 is SGHTA and CDR2 FQGNSA. The CDR3 consists of 12 residues. CDR3 in amino acids: CASSLRGYEQYF. CDR3 DNA: TGTGCCAGCAGCTTAAGAGGTTACGAGCAGTACTTC.

The CDR3 DNA follows: TGTGCCAGCAGCCAAGATAAGGAAGCGCCGGGCACAGATACGCAGTATTTT. Translating gives CASSQDKEAPGTDTQYF. V gene TRBV4-2 combines with J gene TRBJ2-3; no clear D gene. V dropped 0 bases and J dropped 1 base, with 14 bases sitting between them. Germline-derived CDR1 and CDR2 are LGHNA and YNFKEQ. This CDR3 has 17 residues.

The V gene is TRBV7-2, the J gene TRBJ2-5; D is ambiguous. V was cut by 2 bases and J by 8 bases, with 6 bases left in between. The germline gives CDR1 SGHTA, CDR2 FQGNSA. CDR3 length equals 11 residues. The CDR3 nucleotides are TGTGCCAGCAGCTTATCCCACACCCAGTACTTC. This gives the protein CASSLSHTQYF.

The rearrangement joins TRBV9 to TRBJ2-1; D possibly corresponds to TRBD2 (5 bases). The CDR3 has 15 amino acids. V shed 6 bases and J shed 0 bases, with 13 bases lying between them. The V gene's germline CDR1 is SGDLS and CDR2 YYNGEE. CDR3 DNA: TGTGCCAGCACCCAGGCGGGCAGCTCCTACAATGAGCAGTTCTTC. Translated, it gives CASTQAGSSYNEQFF.

The chain combines TRBV27 with TRBJ2-5, with 10 bases aligning to TRBD2. CDR3 size: 16 residues. Germline V CDR1 and CDR2: MNHEY, SMNVEV (reference sequence). V was pared by 1 base and J by 2 bases, with 4 bases of the junction left unmatched. The CDR3 DNA sequence: TGTGCCAGCAGTTTATGGGCTAGCGGGGGACAAGAGACCCAGTACTTC. As protein: CASSLWASGGQETQYF.

The chain couples TRBV19 to TRBJ1-4; 11 nucleotides match TRBD1. The CDR3 covers 14 residues. V dropped 7 bases and J dropped 7; count of bases not matched to a gene: 5. Germline V gene lookup returns CDR1 LNHDA and CDR2 SQIVND (reference sequence). The CDR3, as DNA: TGTGCCAGTACCTCGGACAGGGGGCTTGAAAAACTGTTTTTT. The encoded protein is CASTSDRGLEKLFF.

J is TRBJ1-1 and V is TRBV5-1, with 7 bases aligning to TRBD1. After removal of 0 bases from V and 1 base from J, the junction contained 9 bases not matched to a gene. The CDR3 has 17 residues. Germline-derived CDR1 and CDR2 are SGHRS and YFSETQ. DNA for the CDR3: TGCGCCAGCAGCTTGGGTAACCAGGGGGTTGGGAACACTGAAGCTTTCTTT. This codes for CASSLGNQGVGNTEAFF.

CDR3 residues: CSASMGSTRQETQYF. The CDR3 DNA sequence: TGCAGTGCTAGTATGGGTTCGACCCGCCAAGAGACCCAGTACTTC. The chain is built from TRBV20-1 and TRBJ2-5; D remains unclear. Trimming removed 3 bases from V and 1 base from J, with 15 bases in between. The V gene's germline CDR1 is DFQATT and CDR2 SNEGSKA (reference sequence). CDR3 length: 15 residues.

This clone was seen a single time. The chain employs TRBV6-2 or TRBV6-3 and TRBJ2-3; 9 nucleotides agree with TRBD1. Germline V gives CDR1 MNHEY, CDR2 SVGEGT. The CDR3 covers 19 residues. V trimming: 0 bases; J trimming: 0 bases; junction bases outside the gene matches: 10. The CDR3 sequence is CASSYSSGQGMVSTDTQYF. DNA for the CDR3: TGTGCCAGCAGTTACTCGTCCGGACAGGGGATGGTTAGCACAGATACGCAGTATTTT.

This clone has only one observation. V usage is TRBV5-6 and J usage is TRBJ2-3; 7 nucleotides agree with TRBD2. Germline V CDR1 and CDR2: SGHDT, YYEEEE. This CDR3 is built from 16 residues. The J segment lost 3 bases and the V segment lost 4 bases, leaving 11 bases of the junction unmatched. CDR3 DNA sequence: TGTGCCAGCAGCCCACTGGAAGCGGGATTGACAGATACGCAGTATTTT. Translation gives CASSPLEAGLTDTQYF.

The chain uses TRBV6-5 and TRBJ2-1; 10 positions agree with TRBD1. Germline trimming cut 2 bases from V and 4 bases from J; bases unmatched to any gene: 2. The CDR3 is made up of 15 amino acids. CDR1 and CDR2 (germline): MNHEY, SVGAGI. Written as DNA, the CDR3 is TGTGCCAGCAGTTACCCGGGACAGGGGTACAATGAGCAGTTCTTC. Its protein is CASSYPGQGYNEQFF.

The V gene is TRBV30, the J gene TRBJ2-1; 8 bases map to TRBD1. Unmatched junction bases numbered 9, after V lost 2 bases and J lost 6 bases. This CDR3 is 15 amino acids long. Germline CDR1 reads GTSNPN; CDR2 reads SVGIG (reference sequence). The CDR3, as DNA: TGTGCCTGGAGTAAGGCAGGGGGCCCCCTCAATGAGCAGTTCTTC. This encodes CAWSKAGGPLNEQFF.

The rearrangement links TRBV11-2 to TRBJ1-6; D may be TRBD1 (6 bases). The CDR3 runs to 16 residues. V gave up 5 bases and J gave up 4 bases, with 15 bases separating them. Germline V CDR1 and CDR2: SGHAT, FQNNGV. CDR3 residues: CASSDRGQIYNSPLHF. CDR3 DNA sequence: TGTGCCAGCAGCGACCGGGGGCAGATTTATAATTCACCCCTCCACTTT.

The CDR3 sequence is CAWNRGNGNTIYF. The CDR3 nucleotides read TGTGCCTGGAACAGGGGAAATGGAAACACCATATATTTT. The V gene is TRBV30, the J gene TRBJ1-3; 7 bases map to TRBD1. Germline V gene sequence: CDR1 GTSNPN, CDR2 SVGIG (reference sequence). The CDR3 covers 13 residues. J was trimmed by 3 bases and V by 4 bases; bases with no gene match: 3. Drawing the rest from reference TRBV30 and TRBJ1-3, the complete variable domain is SQTIHQWPATLVQPVGSPLSLECTVEGTSNPNLYWYRQAAGRGLQLLFYSVGIGQISSEVPQNLSASRPQDRQFILSSKKLLLSDSGFYLCAWNRGNGNTIYFGEGSWLTVV.

The gene calls are TRBV29-1 and TRBJ2-7; TRBD1 might be the D (6 bases). V shed 7 bases and J shed 7 bases, with 20 bases lying between them. The V gene's germline CDR1 is SQVTM and CDR2 ANQGSEA. The CDR3 spans 13 residues. The CDR3 bases are TGCAGCGCCCATGAGGGGACACTTGGGGAGCAGTACTTC. It codes for CSAHEGTLGEQYF.

The chain recombines TRBV10-3 with TRBJ1-2, with 9 bases that match TRBD1. With 3 bases clipped from V and 7 bases from J, the junction kept 9 bases outside the gene matches. CDR3 length: 15 amino acids. The V gene's germline CDR1 is ENHRY and CDR2 SYGVKD. As DNA, the CDR3 is TGTGCCATCAGTGACCTCGTCGGGACAGGGATTGGCTACACCTTC. It codes for CAISDLVGTGIGYTF.

The J gene is TRBJ2-3, the V gene TRBV6-5, with D tentatively TRBD2 (7 bases). The V and J ends lost 6 bases and 3 bases respectively, with 10 bases between them. The CDR3 sequence is 13 residues long. Germline V gene sequence: CDR1 MNHEY, CDR2 SVGAGI. The CDR3 DNA follows: TGTGCCAGCAGGCGGGGGCGAACAGATACGCAGTATTTT. Translating gives CASRRGRTDTQYF.

The CDR3 region has the DNA TGTGCCAGCTCACCGACCCCTCAAGAGACCCAGTACTTC. This encodes CASSPTPQETQYF. The V and J genes are TRBV18 and TRBJ2-5; D gene uncertain. This CDR3 has 13 residues. Germline-derived CDR1 and CDR2 are KGHSH and LQKENI. Trimming pared 3 bases from V and 2 bases from J, leaving 7 bases between. The complete variable domain, with remaining parts taken from reference TRBV18 and TRBJ2-5, reads NAGVMQNPRHLVRRRGQEARLRCSPMKGHSHVYWYRQLPEEGLKFMVYLQKENIIDESGMPKERFSAEFPKEGPSILRIQQVVRGDSAAYFCASSPTPQETQYFGPGTRLLVL.

The chain recombines TRBV5-1 with TRBJ1-4; a possible D gene is TRBD1 (6 bases). The length of the CDR3 is 16 residues. Trimming cost V 0 bases and J 2 bases, with 11 bases left between them. The germline V gene has CDR1 SGHRS and CDR2 YFSETQ. CDR3 DNA: TGCGCCAGCAGCTTGGGGACAGTCGGGACTAATGAAAAACTGTTTTTT. Amino acids: CASSLGTVGTNEKLFF.

The rearrangement joins TRBV24-1 to TRBJ2-2; 7 nucleotides match TRBD1. The CDR3 is 17 amino acids. Looked up from germline, CDR1 is KGHDR and CDR2 is SFDVKD. The ends lost 4 bases at V and 5 bases at J; junction bases unmatched: 12. This CDR3 reads CATSDHTDRALTGELFF. In DNA, the CDR3 is TGTGCCACCAGTGACCATACAGACAGGGCGTTAACCGGGGAGCTGTTTTTT.

This clone came up once. The chain links TRBV27 to TRBJ2-6, with D possibly matching TRBD1 (5 bases). This CDR3 spans 14 amino acids. Trimming pared 7 bases from V and 0 bases from J, leaving 7 bases between. Germline V gene data show CDR1 as MNHEY and CDR2 as SMNVEV (reference sequence). Here the CDR3 DNA reads TGTGCCAGCACAGGGTTCTCTGGGGCCAACGTCCTGACTTTC. It yields the protein CASTGFSGANVLTF.

This chain links TRBV10-2 with TRBJ2-5; TRBD2 matches 8 bases. J lost 1 base, V lost 8 bases, and 0 bases had no gene match. The germline gives CDR1 WSHSY, CDR2 SAAADI. This CDR3 has 12 amino acids. CDR3 nucleotides: TGCGCCAGCCTAGCGGGCCAAGAGACCCAGTACTTC. Encoded protein: CASLAGQETQYF.

The chain couples TRBV20-1 to TRBJ2-7; D unclear. Germline CDR1 and CDR2: DFQATT and SNEGSKA (reference sequence). The CDR3 runs to 10 residues. The V and J ends lost 2 bases and 3 bases respectively, with 2 bases between them. Here the CDR3 reads CSARYYEQYF. Written as DNA, the CDR3 is TGCAGTGCTAGATACTACGAGCAGTACTTC.

The chain has TRBV6-5 and TRBJ2-2; D perhaps matches TRBD1 (5 bases). The CDR3 is 13 amino acids. The ends were cut back, 7 bases at V and 2 bases at J, with 8 bases in the middle. CDR1 MNHEY and CDR2 SVGAGI come from the germline V gene. The CDR3 protein is CASIGANTGELFF. For the CDR3, the DNA is TGTGCCAGCATAGGGGCAAACACCGGGGAGCTGTTTTTT.

The chain recombines TRBV6-5 with TRBJ1-6; maybe TRBD1 (5 bases). Per germline, CDR1 MNHEY and CDR2 SVGAGI. V was shortened by 0 bases and J by 7 bases, with 10 bases between the two germline ends. The CDR3 is 15 residues long. The DNA of the CDR3 is TGTGCCAGCAGTTACTCCCCGGGACGGAATTCACCCCTCCACTTT. Protein product: CASSYSPGRNSPLHF.

The chain has TRBV10-2 and TRBJ2-7, with D unclear. The CDR3 loop spans 11 amino acids. Germline CDR1 is WSHSY and CDR2 is SAAADI. V lost 8 bases to trimming and J lost 2 bases, with 7 bases between them. The CDR3 region has the DNA TGCGCCAGCGGGATCCCCTACGAGCAGTACTTC. Translated: CASGIPYEQYF.

This clone occurred once. The J gene is TRBJ1-5, the V gene TRBV6-4; 9 bases are a match to TRBD1. The junction had 1 base not matched to a gene; V was cut back by 4 bases and J by 6 bases. This CDR3 contains 13 residues. Per the germline V gene, CDR1 is MRHNA and CDR2 is SNTAGT. The CDR3 DNA sequence: TGTGCCAGCAGTGCGGACAGGGGTCAGCCCCAGCATTTT. It is translated as CASSADRGQPQHF.

The chain recombines TRBV7-2 with TRBJ2-5; D call uncertain. V lost 1 base, J lost 2 bases, and 11 bases lay in between. Germline V gives CDR1 SGHTA, CDR2 FQGNSA. The CDR3 extends over 15 amino acids. The DNA for the CDR3 is TGTGCCAGCAGCTTAGTTATCGGGCAGCAAGAGACCCAGTACTTC. Residues: CASSLVIGQQETQYF.

CDR3 in amino acids: CATSRDPDRGNEQYF. The CDR3 nucleotides read TGTGCCACCAGCAGAGACCCGGACAGGGGCAACGAGCAGTACTTC. The chain recombines TRBV15 with TRBJ2-7; 9 nucleotides align to TRBD1. CDR1 LNHNV and CDR2 YYDKDF come from the germline V gene (reference sequence). The CDR3 is 15 amino acids. Losses at the gene ends were 0 bases for V and 5 bases for J; bases not matched to a gene: 5.